These T cell receptor beta chains were read from a single sample in a study of cytomegalovirus exposure and HLA in healthy donors. Some clones are missing from TCRdb's copy, which holds only in-frame ones; the method was immunoSEQ multiplex PCR. The sample shows around 200,000 clones, under 85% of them seen only once. Sequencing input: PBMCs. The receptors derive from a man between 50 and 59 years old in good health and CMV-seronegative. Both conserved end residues are part of each CDR3.

v_call	cdr3_aa
TRBV11-2	CASSLAQGRRETQYF
TRBV5-3	CARSLEAGTNTEAFF
TRBV15	CATSRDLGGANEKLFF
TRBV19	CASSRGQGLHEQYF
TRBV4-1	CASSQSGTSGSSSYNEQFF
TRBV7-8	CASSLEGGNTGELFF
TRBV5-1	CASSSGTSGSTDTQYF
TRBV28	CASTSASGTYNEQFF
TRBV28	CASSLTGVNTEAFF
TRBV5-1	CASSLAVMADTQYF
TRBV2	CASIRDRANPYEQYF
TRBV7-2	CACSLTVDTIYF
TRBV5-6	CASSLPITSGYEQYF
TRBV6-5	CASRGRVTGELFF
TRBV6-1	CASSDFAGGTNEKLFF
TRBV5-6	CASSAGQLSNQPQHF
TRBV28	CASSTNGGAVAPHSYEQYF
TRBV10-3	CAISEGGSSYEQYF
TRBV4-2	CASSQDRGGNYEQYF
TRBV7-2	CASSPLSGGFTEAFF
TRBV5-6	CASSFLGGYGDEQYF
TRBV12-5	CASGLAIQGEKLNTGELFF
TRBV5-6	CASSPGFGYGYTF
TRBV15	CATSSRGGPDEQYF
TRBV6-1	CASSGQGRGRGYTF
TRBV27	CASTSEGQGLTGELFF
TRBV7-2	CASSLSGSGSWETQYF
TRBV27	CASSLTSGSSYEQYF
TRBV5-4	CASRAGQGKGKLFF
TRBV2	CASSEGDVWGSGTGELFF
TRBV5-5	CASSLAASEKYEQYF
TRBV10-3	CAISGHSSGSTEAFF
TRBV7-3	CASSSYANTGELFF
TRBV2	CASSVVWARGELFF
TRBV5-6	CASSLGQGRYEQYF